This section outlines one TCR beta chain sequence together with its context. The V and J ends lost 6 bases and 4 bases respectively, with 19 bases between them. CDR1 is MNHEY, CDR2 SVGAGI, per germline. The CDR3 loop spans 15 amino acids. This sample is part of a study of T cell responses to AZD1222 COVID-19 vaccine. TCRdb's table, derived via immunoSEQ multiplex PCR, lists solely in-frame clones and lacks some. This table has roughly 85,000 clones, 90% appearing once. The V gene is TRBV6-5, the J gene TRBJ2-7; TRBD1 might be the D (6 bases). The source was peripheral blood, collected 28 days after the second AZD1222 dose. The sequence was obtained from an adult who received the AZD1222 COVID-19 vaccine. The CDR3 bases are TGTGCCAGCAGCCGCAGATCCGAGGGGGTGTACGAGCAGTACTTC. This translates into CASSRRSEGVYEQYF.